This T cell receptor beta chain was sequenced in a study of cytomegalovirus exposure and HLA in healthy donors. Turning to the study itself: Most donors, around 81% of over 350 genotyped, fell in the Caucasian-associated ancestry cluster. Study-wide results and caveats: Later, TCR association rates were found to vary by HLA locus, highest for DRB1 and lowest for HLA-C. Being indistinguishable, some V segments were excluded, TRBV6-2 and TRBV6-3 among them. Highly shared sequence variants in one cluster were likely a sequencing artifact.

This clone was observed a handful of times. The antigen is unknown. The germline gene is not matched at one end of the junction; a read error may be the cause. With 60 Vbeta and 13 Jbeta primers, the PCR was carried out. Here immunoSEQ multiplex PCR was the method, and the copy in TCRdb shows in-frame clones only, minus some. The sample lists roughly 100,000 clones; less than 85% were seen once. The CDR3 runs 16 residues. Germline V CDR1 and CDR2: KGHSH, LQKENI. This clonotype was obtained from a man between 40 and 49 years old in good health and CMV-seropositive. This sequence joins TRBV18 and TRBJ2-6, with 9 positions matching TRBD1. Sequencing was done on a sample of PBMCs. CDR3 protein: CASSRDRVSGANGLTF. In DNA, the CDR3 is TGTGCCAGCTCACGGGACAGGGTTTCTGGGGCCAACGGCCTGACTTTC.